This note documents a single T cell receptor (beta chain) sequence. Its antigen remains unknown. Germline V gene sequence: CDR1 SGHRS, CDR2 YFSETQ. The germline V and J ends were trimmed by 5 bases and 1 base, with 6 bases remaining between them. The CDR3 loop spans 12 amino acids. The sample comes from a study of cytomegalovirus exposure and HLA in healthy donors. Study-wide findings and caveats: Earlier analysis yielded a pattern in which most TCR beta V segments were productive about 90% or about 30% of the time.

PCR was performed using 60 Vbeta and 13 Jbeta primers. Repertoires were generated with immunoSEQ multiplex PCR, while TCRdb's copy carries only in-frame clones and drops some. The table includes about 150,000 clones, around three quarters detected once. This chain joins TRBV5-1 and TRBJ1-2; no clear D. The sequenced sample was PBMCs. The receptor was isolated from a man aged 35-49 years in good health and CMV-seropositive. This CDR3 is CASSRDNYGYTF. The CDR3 bases are TGCGCCAGCAGTCGGGATAACTATGGCTACACCTTC.